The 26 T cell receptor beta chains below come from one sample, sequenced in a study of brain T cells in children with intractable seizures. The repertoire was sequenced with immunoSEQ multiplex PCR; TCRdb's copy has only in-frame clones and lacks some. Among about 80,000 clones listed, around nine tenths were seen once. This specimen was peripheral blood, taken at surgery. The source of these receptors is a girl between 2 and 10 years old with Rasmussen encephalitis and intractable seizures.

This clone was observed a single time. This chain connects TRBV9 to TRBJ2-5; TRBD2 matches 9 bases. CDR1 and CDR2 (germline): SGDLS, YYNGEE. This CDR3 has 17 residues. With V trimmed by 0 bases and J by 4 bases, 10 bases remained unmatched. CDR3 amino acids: CASSVGVRREGPETQYF. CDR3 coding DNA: TGTGCCAGCAGCGTAGGGGTACGGCGGGAGGGCCCAGAGACCCAGTACTTC.

The CDR3 bases are TGTGCCAGCAGCTCCAACGGGGGGGACGAGCAGTACTTC. Protein sequence: CASSSNGGDEQYF. V gene TRBV7-2 combines with J gene TRBJ2-7; 8 bases agree with TRBD2. Germline lookup yields CDR1 SGHTA and CDR2 FQGNSA. The length of the CDR3 is 13 residues. V shed 4 bases, J shed 5 bases, and the junction held 4 bases outside the gene matches.

CDR3 nucleotide sequence: TGTGCCAGCAGTGGACAGGGGTCGGAGACTGAAGCTTTCTTT. This encodes CASSGQGSETEAFF. The chain carries TRBV2 and TRBJ1-1; 8 nucleotides align to TRBD1. This CDR3 has 14 residues. CDR1 is SNHLY and CDR2 is FYNNEI in the germline V gene. The ends lost 4 bases at V and 5 bases at J; junction bases unmatched: 6.

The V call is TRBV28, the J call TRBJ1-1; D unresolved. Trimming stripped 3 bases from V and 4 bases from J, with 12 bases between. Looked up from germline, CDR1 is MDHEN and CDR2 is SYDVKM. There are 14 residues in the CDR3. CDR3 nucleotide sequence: TGTGCCAGCAGTTTTTCCATCTGGGGCACTGAAGCTTTCTTT. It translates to CASSFSIWGTEAFF.

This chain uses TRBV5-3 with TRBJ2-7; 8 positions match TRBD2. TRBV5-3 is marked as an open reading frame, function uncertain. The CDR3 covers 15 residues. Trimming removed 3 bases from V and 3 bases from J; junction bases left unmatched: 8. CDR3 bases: TGTGCCAGAAGCTGCCCAACCGGGACTAGCTACGAGCAGTACTTC. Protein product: CARSCPTGTSYEQYF.

Written as DNA, the CDR3 is TGTGCCACCAGCAGAAGAGGGGGCTCCTACAATGAGCAGTTCTTC. As protein: CATSRRGGSYNEQFF. This sequence joins TRBV15 and TRBJ2-1; D perhaps matches TRBD1 (6 bases). Trimming pared 2 bases from V and 0 bases from J, leaving 8 bases between. Germline CDR1 LNHNV, CDR2 YYDKDF (reference sequence). CDR3 length: 15 residues.

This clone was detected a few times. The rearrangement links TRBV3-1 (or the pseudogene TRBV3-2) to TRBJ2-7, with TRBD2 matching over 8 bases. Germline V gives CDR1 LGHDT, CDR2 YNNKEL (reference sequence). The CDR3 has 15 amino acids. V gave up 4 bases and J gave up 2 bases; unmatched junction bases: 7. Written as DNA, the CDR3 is TGTGCCAGCAGCCTGTCAGCGGGAGAGGCCTACGAGCAGTACTTC. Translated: CASSLSAGEAYEQYF.

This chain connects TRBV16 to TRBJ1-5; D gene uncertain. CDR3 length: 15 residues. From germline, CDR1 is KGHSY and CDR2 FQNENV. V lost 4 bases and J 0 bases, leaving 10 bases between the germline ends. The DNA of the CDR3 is TGTGCCAGCAGCCGAGAGGGCTATAGCAATCAGCCCCAGCATTTT. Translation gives CASSREGYSNQPQHF.

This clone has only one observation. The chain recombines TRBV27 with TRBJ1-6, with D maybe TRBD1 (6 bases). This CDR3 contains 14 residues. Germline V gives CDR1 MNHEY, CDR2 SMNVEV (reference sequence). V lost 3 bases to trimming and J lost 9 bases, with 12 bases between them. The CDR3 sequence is CASSLRGYGSPLHF. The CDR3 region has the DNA TGTGCCAGCAGTTTGAGGGGGTATGGTTCACCCCTCCACTTT.

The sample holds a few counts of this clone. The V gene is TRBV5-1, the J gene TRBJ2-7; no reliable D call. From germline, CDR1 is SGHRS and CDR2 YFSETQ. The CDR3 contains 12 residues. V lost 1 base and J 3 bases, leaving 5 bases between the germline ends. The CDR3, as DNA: TGCGCCAGCAGCTTGAATAGCTACGAGCAGTACTTC. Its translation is CASSLNSYEQYF.

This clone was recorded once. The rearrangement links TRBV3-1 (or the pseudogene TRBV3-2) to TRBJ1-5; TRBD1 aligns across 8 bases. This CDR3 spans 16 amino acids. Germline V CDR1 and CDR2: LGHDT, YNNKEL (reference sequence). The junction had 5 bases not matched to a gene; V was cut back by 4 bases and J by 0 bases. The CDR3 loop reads CASSRGGTGSNQPQHF. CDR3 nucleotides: TGTGCCAGCAGCCGGGGAGGGACAGGTAGCAATCAGCCCCAGCATTTT.

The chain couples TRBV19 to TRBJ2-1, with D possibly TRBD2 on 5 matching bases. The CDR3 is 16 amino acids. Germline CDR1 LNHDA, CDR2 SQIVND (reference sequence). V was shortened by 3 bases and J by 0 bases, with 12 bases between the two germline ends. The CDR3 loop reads CASSIALGVSYNEQFF. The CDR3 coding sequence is TGTGCCAGTAGTATCGCCCTCGGGGTCTCCTACAATGAGCAGTTCTTC. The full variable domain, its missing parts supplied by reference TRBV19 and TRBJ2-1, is DGGITQSPKYLFRKEGQNVTLSCEQNLNHDAMYWYRQDPGQGLRLIYYSQIVNDFQKGDIAEGYSVSREKKESFPLTVTSAQKNPTAFYLCASSIALGVSYNEQFFGPGTRLTVL.

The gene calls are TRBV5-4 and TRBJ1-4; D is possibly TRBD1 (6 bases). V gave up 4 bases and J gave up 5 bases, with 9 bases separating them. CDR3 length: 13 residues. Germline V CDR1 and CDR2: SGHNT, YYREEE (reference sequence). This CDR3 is CASSKGQNEKLFF. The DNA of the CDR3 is TGTGCCAGCAGCAAAGGACAGAATGAAAAACTGTTTTTT.

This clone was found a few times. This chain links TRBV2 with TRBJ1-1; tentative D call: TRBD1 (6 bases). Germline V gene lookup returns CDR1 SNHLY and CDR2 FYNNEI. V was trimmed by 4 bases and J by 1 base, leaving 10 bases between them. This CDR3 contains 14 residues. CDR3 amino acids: CASSAQGPNTEAFF. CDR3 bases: TGTGCCAGCAGTGCACAGGGCCCGAACACTGAAGCTTTCTTT.

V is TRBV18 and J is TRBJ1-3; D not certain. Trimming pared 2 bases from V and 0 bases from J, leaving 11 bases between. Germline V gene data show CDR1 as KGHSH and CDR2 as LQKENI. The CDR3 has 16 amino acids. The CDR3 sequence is CASSPEGVSSGNTIYF. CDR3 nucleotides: TGTGCCAGCTCACCAGAAGGAGTCAGCTCTGGAAACACCATATATTTT.

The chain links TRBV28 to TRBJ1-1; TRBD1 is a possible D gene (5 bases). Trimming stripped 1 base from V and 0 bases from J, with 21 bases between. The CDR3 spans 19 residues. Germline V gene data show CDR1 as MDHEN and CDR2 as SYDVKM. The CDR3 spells CASSLYVRGPGVVNTEAFF. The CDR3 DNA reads TGTGCCAGCAGTTTATACGTCCGTGGGCCGGGGGTGGTGAACACTGAAGCTTTCTTT.

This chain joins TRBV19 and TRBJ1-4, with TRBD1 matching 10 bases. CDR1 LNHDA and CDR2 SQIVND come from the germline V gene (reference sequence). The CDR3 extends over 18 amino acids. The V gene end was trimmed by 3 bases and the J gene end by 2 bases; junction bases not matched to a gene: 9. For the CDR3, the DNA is TGTGCCAGTAGTATTCCGACAGGGGGCGTCGGGACTAATGAAAAACTGTTTTTT. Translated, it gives CASSIPTGGVGTNEKLFF.

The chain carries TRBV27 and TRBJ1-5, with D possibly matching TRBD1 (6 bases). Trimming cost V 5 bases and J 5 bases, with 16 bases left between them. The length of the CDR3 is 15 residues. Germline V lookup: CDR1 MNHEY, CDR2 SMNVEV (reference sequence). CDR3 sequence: CASSALTGGHQPQHF. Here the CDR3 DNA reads TGTGCCAGCAGTGCATTGACAGGCGGGCATCAGCCCCAGCATTTT.

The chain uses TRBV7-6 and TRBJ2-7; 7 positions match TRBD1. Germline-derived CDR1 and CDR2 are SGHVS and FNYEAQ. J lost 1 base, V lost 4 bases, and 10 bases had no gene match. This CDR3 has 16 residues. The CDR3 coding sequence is TGTGCCAGCAGCTCGTACGAGGGGGCCAGGTCCTACGAGCAGTACTTC. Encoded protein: CASSSYEGARSYEQYF. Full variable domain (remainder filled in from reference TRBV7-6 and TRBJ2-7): GAGVSQSPRYKVTKRGQDVALRCDPISGHVSLYWYRQALGQGPEFLTYFNYEAQQDKSGLPNDRFSAERPEGSISTLTIQRTEQRDSAMYRCASSSYEGARSYEQYFGPGTRLTVT.

CDR3 region: CASSTRVANYGYTF. CDR3 coding DNA: TGTGCCAGCAGCACTAGGGTGGCTAACTATGGCTACACCTTC. V is TRBV11-2 and J is TRBJ1-2; D not certain. V lost 5 bases and J 0 bases, leaving 10 bases between the germline ends. The germline CDR1 and CDR2 sequences are SGHAT and FQNNGV. This CDR3 has 14 residues.

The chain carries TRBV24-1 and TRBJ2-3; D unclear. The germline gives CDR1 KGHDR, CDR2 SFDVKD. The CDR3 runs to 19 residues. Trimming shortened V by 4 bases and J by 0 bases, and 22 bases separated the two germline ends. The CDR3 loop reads CATSDTPGPYKDSTDTQYF. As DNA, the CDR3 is TGTGCCACCAGTGACACACCCGGGCCGTATAAAGACAGCACAGATACGCAGTATTTT.

Written as DNA, the CDR3 is TGTGCCAGCTCACCTCGGGAGATACCGGACGGAAACACCATATATTTT. Encoded protein: CASSPREIPDGNTIYF. The rearrangement joins TRBV18 to TRBJ1-3; unclear D gene. The V end was cut by 3 bases, the J end by 4 bases, with 16 bases between. This CDR3 spans 16 amino acids. CDR1 KGHSH and CDR2 LQKENI come from the germline V gene.

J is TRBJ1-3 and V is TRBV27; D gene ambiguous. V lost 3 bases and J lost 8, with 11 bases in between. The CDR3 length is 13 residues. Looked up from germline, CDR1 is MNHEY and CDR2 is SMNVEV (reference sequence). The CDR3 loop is CASSLSRGDTIYF. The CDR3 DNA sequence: TGTGCCAGCAGTTTGAGTCGTGGGGACACCATATATTTT.

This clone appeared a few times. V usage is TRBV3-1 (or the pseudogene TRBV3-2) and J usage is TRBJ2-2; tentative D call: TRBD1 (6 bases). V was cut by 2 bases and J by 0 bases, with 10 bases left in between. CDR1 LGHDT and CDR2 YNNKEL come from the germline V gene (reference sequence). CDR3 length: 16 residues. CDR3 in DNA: TGTGCCAGCAGCCAAAGAGACAGGACGAACACCGGGGAGCTGTTTTTT. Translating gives CASSQRDRTNTGELFF.

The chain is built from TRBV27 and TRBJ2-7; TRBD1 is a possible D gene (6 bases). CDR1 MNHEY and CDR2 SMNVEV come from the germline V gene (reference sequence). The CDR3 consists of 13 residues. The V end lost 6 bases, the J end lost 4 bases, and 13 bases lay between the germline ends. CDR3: CASRRTVSYEQYF. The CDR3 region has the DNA TGTGCCAGCAGGCGGACAGTGTCGTACGAGCAGTACTTC.

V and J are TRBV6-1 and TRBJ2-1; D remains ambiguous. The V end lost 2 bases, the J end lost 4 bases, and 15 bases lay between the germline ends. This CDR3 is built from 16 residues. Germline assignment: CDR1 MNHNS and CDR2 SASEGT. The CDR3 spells CASSEWLGSLYNEQFF. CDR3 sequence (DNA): TGTGCCAGCAGTGAATGGTTGGGCAGCCTTTACAATGAGCAGTTCTTC.